The entry that follows covers one T cell receptor beta chain sequence. The data were obtained in a study of immune evolution from preneoplasia to lung adenocarcinoma. CDR3 length equals 15 residues. Germline V gives CDR1 SGHVS, CDR2 FNYEAQ. J gave up 3 bases and V 1 base, and 4 bases lay outside the gene matches. The data were produced by immunoSEQ multiplex PCR, yet TCRdb's version contains in-frame clones alone and is incomplete. Of about 4,000 clones listed, roughly 78% are singletons. This TCR derives from a person aged 55-80 years with lung adenocarcinoma. V is TRBV7-6 and J is TRBJ2-7, with 9 bases lining up with TRBD2. Sequencing was carried out using FFPE adjacent normal lung tissue. CDR3 in amino acids: CASSLEVAGDYEQYF. The CDR3 DNA reads as TGTGCCAGCAGCTTAGAGGTAGCGGGAGACTACGAGCAGTACTTC.